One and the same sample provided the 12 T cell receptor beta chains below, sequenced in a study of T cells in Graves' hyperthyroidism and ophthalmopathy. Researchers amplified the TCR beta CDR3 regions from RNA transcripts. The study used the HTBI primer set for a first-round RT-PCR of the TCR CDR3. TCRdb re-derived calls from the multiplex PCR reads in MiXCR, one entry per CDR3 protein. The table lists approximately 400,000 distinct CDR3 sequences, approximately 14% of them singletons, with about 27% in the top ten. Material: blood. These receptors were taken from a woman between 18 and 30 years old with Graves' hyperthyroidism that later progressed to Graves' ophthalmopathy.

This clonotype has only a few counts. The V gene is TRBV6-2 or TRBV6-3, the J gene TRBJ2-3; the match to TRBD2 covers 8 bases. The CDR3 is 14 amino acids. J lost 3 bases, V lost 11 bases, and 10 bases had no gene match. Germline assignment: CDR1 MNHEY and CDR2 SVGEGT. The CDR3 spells CAAADGRATDTQYF. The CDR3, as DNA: TGTGCCGCAGCCGACGGGAGGGCGACAGATACGCAGTATTTT.

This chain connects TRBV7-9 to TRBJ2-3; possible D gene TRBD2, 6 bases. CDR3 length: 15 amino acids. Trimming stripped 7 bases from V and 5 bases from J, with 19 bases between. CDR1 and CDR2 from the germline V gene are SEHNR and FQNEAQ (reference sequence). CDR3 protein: CASMGGNVDGDTQYF. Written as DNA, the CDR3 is TGTGCCAGCATGGGCGGGAACGTGGATGGAGATACGCAGTATTTT.

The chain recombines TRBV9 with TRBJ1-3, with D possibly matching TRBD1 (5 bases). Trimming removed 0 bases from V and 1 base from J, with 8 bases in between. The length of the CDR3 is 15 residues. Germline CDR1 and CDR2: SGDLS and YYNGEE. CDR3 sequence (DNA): TGTGCCAGCAGCGTAGGGTCAGGGTCTGGAAACACCATATATTTT. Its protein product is CASSVGSGSGNTIYF.

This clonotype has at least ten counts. CDR3 DNA sequence: TGTGCCATCAGTGACCTAGCGGGAGGATACAATGAGCAGTTCTTC. Translated: CAISDLAGGYNEQFF. V is TRBV10-3 and J is TRBJ2-1; 11 nucleotides line up with TRBD2. This CDR3 region has 15 residues. J was trimmed by 4 bases and V by 3 bases; bases with no gene match: 2. Germline V gives CDR1 ENHRY, CDR2 SYGVKD.

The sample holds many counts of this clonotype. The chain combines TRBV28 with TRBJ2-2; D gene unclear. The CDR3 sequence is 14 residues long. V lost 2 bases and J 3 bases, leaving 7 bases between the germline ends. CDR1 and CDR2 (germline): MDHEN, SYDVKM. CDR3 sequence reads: CASSLPAHTGELFF. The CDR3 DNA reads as TGTGCCAGCAGTTTACCGGCCCACACCGGGGAGCTGTTTTTT.

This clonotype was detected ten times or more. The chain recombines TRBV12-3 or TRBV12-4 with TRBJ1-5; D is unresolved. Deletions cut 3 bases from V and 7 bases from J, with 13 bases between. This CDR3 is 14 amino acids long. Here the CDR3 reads CASSFGVFSQPQHF. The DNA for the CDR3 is TGTGCCAGCAGTTTTGGGGTTTTCAGCCAGCCCCAGCATTTT.

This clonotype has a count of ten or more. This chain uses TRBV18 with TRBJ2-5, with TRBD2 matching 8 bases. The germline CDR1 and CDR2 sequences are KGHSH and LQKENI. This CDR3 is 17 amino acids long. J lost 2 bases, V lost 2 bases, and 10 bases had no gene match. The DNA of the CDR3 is TGTGCCAGCTCACCATCGATCCTGGCGGGAGGACAAGAGACCCAGTACTTC. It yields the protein CASSPSILAGGQETQYF.

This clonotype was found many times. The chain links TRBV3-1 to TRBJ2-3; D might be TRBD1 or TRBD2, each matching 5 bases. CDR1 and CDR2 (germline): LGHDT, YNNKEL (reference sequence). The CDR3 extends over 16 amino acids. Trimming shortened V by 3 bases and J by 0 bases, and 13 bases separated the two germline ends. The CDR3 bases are TGTGCCAGCAGCCAGGCCGGGACGATCAGCACAGATACGCAGTATTTT. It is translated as CASSQAGTISTDTQYF.

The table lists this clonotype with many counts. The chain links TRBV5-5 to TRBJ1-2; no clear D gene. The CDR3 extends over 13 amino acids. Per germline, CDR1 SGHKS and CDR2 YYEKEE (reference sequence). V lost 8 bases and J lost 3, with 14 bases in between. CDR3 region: CASRLSTDYGYTF. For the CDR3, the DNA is TGTGCCAGTAGGCTTAGCACGGACTATGGCTACACCTTC.

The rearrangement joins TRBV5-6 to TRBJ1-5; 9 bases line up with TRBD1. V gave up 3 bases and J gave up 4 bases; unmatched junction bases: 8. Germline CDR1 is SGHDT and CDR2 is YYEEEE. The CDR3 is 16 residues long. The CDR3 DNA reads TGTGCCAGCAGCTCCTTCGACAGGGGGGTAAATCAGCCCCAGCATTTT. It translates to CASSSFDRGVNQPQHF.

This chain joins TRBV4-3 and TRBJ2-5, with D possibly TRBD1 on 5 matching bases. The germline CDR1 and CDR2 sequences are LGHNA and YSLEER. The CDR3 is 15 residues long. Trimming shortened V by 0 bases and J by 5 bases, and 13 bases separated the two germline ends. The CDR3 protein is CASSQDQGYLETQYF. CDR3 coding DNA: TGCGCCAGCAGCCAAGACCAGGGCTATCTCGAGACCCAGTACTTC.

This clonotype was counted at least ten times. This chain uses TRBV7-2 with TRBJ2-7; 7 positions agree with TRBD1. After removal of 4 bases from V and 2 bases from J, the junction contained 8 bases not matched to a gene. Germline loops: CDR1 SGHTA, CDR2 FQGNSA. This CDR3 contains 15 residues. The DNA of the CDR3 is TGTGCCAGCAGCTATCGACAGGGTCATCCCTACGAGCAGTACTTC. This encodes CASSYRQGHPYEQYF.